This passage covers 19 T cell receptor beta chains from one sample sequenced in a study of Tregs in tolerant kidney transplant recipients. The protocol was immunoSEQ multiplex PCR, while the TCRdb copy is restricted to in-frame clones and leaves out a portion. The sample contains about 52,000 clones, roughly nine tenths of which appear only once. Related graft donors supplied nonmyeloablative bone marrow transplants, and mixed chimerism was transient. This specimen was CD8+ T cells from blood (PBMCs), taken 24 months after the transplant. The receptors were gathered from a human patient who received a combined kidney and bone marrow transplant. A subset of T cells may come from the graft donor.

This clone was seen only once. V and J are TRBV28 and TRBJ2-3; D is possibly TRBD2 (7 bases). V lost 10 bases, J lost 2 bases, and 19 bases lay in between. CDR1 MDHEN and CDR2 SYDVKM come from the germline V gene. There are 15 residues in the CDR3. DNA of the CDR3: TGTGCCACCCAGAAGGGGGAGGGAACCACAGATACGCAGTATTTT. Translation gives CATQKGEGTTDTQYF.

The rearrangement links TRBV2 to TRBJ2-7, with 10 bases that match TRBD2. V lost 10 bases to trimming and J lost 5 bases; unmatched junction nucleotides: 11. This CDR3 has 14 amino acids. Looked up from germline, CDR1 is SNHLY and CDR2 is FYNNEI. CDR3 DNA: TGTGCCAAGCAATCTTCTAGCGGGAGTCACGAGCAGTACTTC. This encodes CAKQSSSGSHEQYF.

The chain combines TRBV13 with TRBJ2-7; 8 nucleotides align to TRBD1. Germline V gene sequence: CDR1 PRHDT, CDR2 FYEKMQ (reference sequence). The CDR3 is 14 amino acids. V shed 5 bases, J shed 6 bases, and the junction held 9 bases outside the gene matches. CDR3 residues: CASSTSRGPSEQYF. The CDR3 nucleotides read TGTGCCAGCAGCACTAGCAGGGGGCCTAGCGAGCAGTACTTC.

V is TRBV7-9 and J is TRBJ2-7; 10 bases align to TRBD1. The junction had 7 bases not matched to a gene; V was cut back by 4 bases and J by 4 bases. CDR3 length equals 15 residues. Germline V lookup: CDR1 SEHNR, CDR2 FQNEAQ (reference sequence). The CDR3 loop reads CASSSAGTGVYEQYF. The CDR3 DNA reads TGTGCCAGCAGCTCCGCCGGGACAGGGGTGTACGAGCAGTACTTC.

The V gene is TRBV19, the J gene TRBJ2-7; tentative D call: TRBD1 (6 bases). CDR3 length: 13 residues. Germline lookup yields CDR1 LNHDA and CDR2 SQIVND (reference sequence). V was shortened by 4 bases and J by 3 bases, with 10 bases between the two germline ends. The CDR3, as DNA: TGTGCCAGTAGTAACCTACAGGGCTACGAGCAGTACTTC. Encoded protein: CASSNLQGYEQYF.

The J gene is TRBJ2-7, the V gene TRBV6-1; D might be TRBD1 (6 bases). The CDR3 runs 15 residues. V lost 5 bases and J lost 6, with 20 bases in between. The V gene's germline CDR1 is MNHNS and CDR2 SASEGT. CDR3 amino acids: CASSKNDGGPAEQYF. The CDR3 DNA follows: TGTGCCAGCAGTAAAAACGATGGGGGCCCCGCCGAGCAGTACTTC.

The genes are TRBV5-4 and TRBJ2-7; TRBD1 might be the D (5 bases). V dropped 0 bases and J dropped 3 bases, with 13 bases sitting between them. CDR1 and CDR2 (germline): SGHNT, YYREEE (reference sequence). The CDR3 loop spans 15 amino acids. CDR3 DNA: TGTGCCAGCAGCTTGGCCCCGACAGATTTCTACGAGCAGTACTTC. It specifies CASSLAPTDFYEQYF.

This chain joins TRBV27 and TRBJ1-1, with D possibly matching TRBD1 (5 bases). The CDR3 has 16 residues. Trimming cost V 3 bases and J 3 bases, with 17 bases left between them. CDR1 and CDR2 (germline): MNHEY, SMNVEV (reference sequence). This chain's CDR3 is CASSFTHQGADTEAFF. DNA for the CDR3: TGTGCCAGCAGTTTTACTCACCAAGGGGCCGACACTGAAGCTTTCTTT.

The genes are TRBV5-4 and TRBJ2-7, with 10 bases identical to TRBD2. This CDR3 spans 14 amino acids. J gave up 5 bases and V 0 bases, and 2 bases lay outside the gene matches. Germline loops: CDR1 SGHNT, CDR2 YYREEE (reference sequence). The CDR3 loop reads CASSLGTSGNEQYF. CDR3 sequence (DNA): TGTGCCAGCAGCTTGGGGACTAGCGGCAACGAGCAGTACTTC.

This sequence joins TRBV4-1 and TRBJ2-1; 13 nucleotides line up with TRBD2. This CDR3 is 19 amino acids long. CDR1 is MGHRA, CDR2 YSYEKL, per germline. The trim removed 4 bases at V and 2 bases at J, leaving 11 bases unmatched. CDR3 sequence reads: CASSPKPTSGRLPYNEQFF. The CDR3 DNA is TGCGCCAGCAGCCCAAAACCGACTAGCGGGAGGCTACCCTACAATGAGCAGTTCTTC.

This rearrangement joins TRBV15 to TRBJ2-3; D perhaps matches TRBD1 (6 bases). This CDR3 has 16 residues. Germline V gene lookup returns CDR1 LNHNV and CDR2 YYDKDF (reference sequence). The germline V and J ends were trimmed by 0 bases and 3 bases, with 13 bases remaining between them. CDR3 coding DNA: TGTGCCACCAGCAGAGATCAAGGGGGACCAACAGATACGCAGTATTTT. It translates to CATSRDQGGPTDTQYF.

This clone was recorded once. The chain uses TRBV27 and TRBJ2-1, with D perhaps matching TRBD2 (5 bases). The V gene lost 10 bases and the J gene lost 6 bases, with 13 bases spanning the gap. This CDR3 is built from 12 residues. Germline loops: CDR1 MNHEY, CDR2 SMNVEV (reference sequence). The CDR3 protein is CATQTEGNEQFF. The DNA of the CDR3 is TGTGCCACCCAGACCGAGGGCAATGAGCAGTTCTTC.

The rearrangement uses TRBV7-9 and TRBJ2-1; maybe TRBD2 (6 bases). Per germline, CDR1 SEHNR and CDR2 FQNEAQ (reference sequence). The CDR3 totals 12 residues. V was trimmed by 8 bases and J by 7 bases, leaving 12 bases between them. In DNA form, the CDR3 reads TGTGCCAGCCCTGATGGGGGGAATGAGCAGTTCTTC. Protein: CASPDGGNEQFF. Complete variable domain (other parts from reference TRBV7-9 and TRBJ2-1): DTGVSQNPRHKITKRGQNVTFRCDPISEHNRLYWYRQTLGQGPEFLTYFQNEAQLEKSRLLSDRFSAERPKGSFSTLEIQRTEQGDSAMYLCASPDGGNEQFFGPGTRLTVL.

DNA for the CDR3: TGTGCCAGCAGCGTCGCAGGGTACGAGCAGTTCTTC. Translation gives CASSVAGYEQFF. The rearrangement joins TRBV7-9 to TRBJ2-1, with D perhaps TRBD1 (5 bases). The CDR3 is 12 amino acids. Germline V gene data show CDR1 as SEHNR and CDR2 as FQNEAQ (reference sequence). The V end lost 5 bases, the J end lost 10 bases, and 12 bases lay between the germline ends. Combining the CDR3 with reference TRBV7-9 and TRBJ2-1 gives the whole variable domain DTGVSQNPRHKITKRGQNVTFRCDPISEHNRLYWYRQTLGQGPEFLTYFQNEAQLEKSRLLSDRFSAERPKGSFSTLEIQRTEQGDSAMYLCASSVAGYEQFFGPGTRLTVL.

The genes are TRBV28 and TRBJ1-5, with D maybe TRBD1 (5 bases). Germline-derived CDR1 and CDR2 are MDHEN and SYDVKM. With 7 bases removed from V and 0 bases from J, the gap between germline ends came to 13 bases. The CDR3 totals 15 residues. The CDR3 protein is CASTTGSYSNQPQHF. The CDR3 DNA sequence: TGTGCCAGCACTACAGGATCCTATAGCAATCAGCCCCAGCATTTT.

CDR3 nucleotides: TGTGCCAGCAGCAAGGTAGAGATCGGGGACACCGGGGAGCTGTTTTTT. This codes for CASSKVEIGDTGELFF. This chain connects TRBV13 to TRBJ2-2, with D perhaps matching TRBD2 (5 bases). This CDR3 region has 16 residues. V lost 5 bases and J 3 bases, leaving 16 bases between the germline ends. Germline-derived CDR1 and CDR2 are PRHDT and FYEKMQ (reference sequence).

This chain joins TRBV19 and TRBJ2-5; tentative D call: TRBD1 (5 bases). Gene TRBJ2-7 matches the end of the DNA better, so the J call may be wrong. The germline gives CDR1 LNHDA, CDR2 SQIVND (reference sequence). There are 15 residues in the CDR3. The CDR3 DNA reads TGTGCCAGTAGTATTGGGTCAGGGATCGTCTACGAGCAGTACTTC. It yields the protein CASSIGSGIVYEQYF.

V usage is TRBV2 and J usage is TRBJ1-2; 7 bases map to TRBD1. V lost 4 bases, J lost 3 bases, and 8 bases stayed unmatched. CDR1 is SNHLY and CDR2 is FYNNEI in the germline V gene. This CDR3 has 15 residues. In DNA, the CDR3 is TGTGCCAGCAGTGTCGGTAGGGGGCGGGACTATGGCTACACCTTC. Its protein is CASSVGRGRDYGYTF.

CDR3 DNA sequence: TGTGCCAGTAGCCTATACAATGAGCAGTTCTTC. Translated, it gives CASSLYNEQFF. The V call is TRBV19, the J call TRBJ2-1; D unresolved. V lost 6 bases and J lost 4, with 4 bases in between. The CDR3 has 11 amino acids. CDR1 is LNHDA and CDR2 is SQIVND in the germline V gene (reference sequence).